The present TCR beta chain was sequenced within a study of immune characterization of retroperitoneal liposarcoma (dated by TCRdb to between 2018 and 2020). This clonotype is deemed medium-sized (0.01 to 0.1%). Its antigen target is currently unknown. No much larger clone exists at a distance of one base, and base qualities are not known. The germline V gene provides CDR1 MNHNS and CDR2 SASEGT. Measured from the cysteine to the phenylalanine, the CDR3 is 15 residues long. The sequence is cut down to CDR3 DNA, 45 bases in frame from base 1. Germline trimming: 7 bases from V, 5 bases from J; junction bases outside gene matches: 8. Library construction relied on PCR. This sample was sequenced with a NextSeq 500. Using fastp at Q25 and MiXCR, TCRdb reprocessed the public reads and kept productive beta chains. Entries that share a CDR3 protein sequence are merged under the most common genes and DNA. The sample table lists more than 9,000 distinct CDR3 sequences, 25% to 30% of them with a count of one. 8% to 9.5% of the sample belongs to the ten largest clones.

The sequence derives from a female donor with retroperitoneal liposarcoma. Rearrangement joined TRBV6-1 to TRBJ2-1, and TRBD2 aligns with 10 junction nucleotides. Sequenced sample: tumor tissue. The CDR3 loop reads CASTSSLAGDNEQFF. The DNA sequence is TGTGCCAGCACAAGCTCGCTAGCGGGAGACAATGAGCAGTTCTTC.